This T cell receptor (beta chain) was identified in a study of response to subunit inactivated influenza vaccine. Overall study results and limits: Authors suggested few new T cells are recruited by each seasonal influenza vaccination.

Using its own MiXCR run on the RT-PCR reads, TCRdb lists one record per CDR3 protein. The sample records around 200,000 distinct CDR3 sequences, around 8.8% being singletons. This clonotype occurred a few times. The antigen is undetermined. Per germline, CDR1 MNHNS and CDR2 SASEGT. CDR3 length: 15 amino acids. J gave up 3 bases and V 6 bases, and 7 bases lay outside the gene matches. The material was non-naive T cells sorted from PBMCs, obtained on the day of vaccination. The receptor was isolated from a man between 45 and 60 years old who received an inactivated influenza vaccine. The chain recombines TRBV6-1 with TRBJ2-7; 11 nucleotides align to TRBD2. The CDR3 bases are TGTGCCAGCAGCTCCGGACTAGCGGGCCTCTACGAGCAGTACTTC. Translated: CASSSGLAGLYEQYF.